The entry below gives a single TCR beta chain sequence along with its context. Its target is unknown. This entry belongs to a study of shared clonotypes between healthy human individuals. The overall study: The study enrolled two women and three men aged 18 to 49.

Sequencing used immunoSEQ multiplex PCR; TCRdb keeps in-frame clones, though not all of them. Here the sample spans about 2.4 million clones, 93% being singletons. The length of the CDR3 is 13 residues. CDR1 is SGHVS and CDR2 is FNYEAQ in the germline V gene. V lost 5 bases and J 10 bases, leaving 15 bases between the germline ends. Findings and caveats of the study: In contrast to clonotypes shared by all four donors, non-shared clonotypes had lower generation probabilities.

This chain uses TRBV7-6 with TRBJ2-1, with D possibly TRBD1 on 6 matching bases. The sequence derives from a man aged 18-30 years in good health. Some clones in this sample may be carry-over from other donors' samples. The sequenced material came from naive CD4+ T cells from PBMCs. Described subset: CD45RA+ positively selected. Written as DNA, the CDR3 is TGTGCCAGCAGCATGGGGGCAGGGCGGGAGCAGTTCTTC. Residues: CASSMGAGREQFF.